This T cell receptor (beta chain) was identified in a study of CD8+CD57+ T cells in acquired aplastic anemia. TCR beta VDJ combinations and CDR3 sequences were profiled from genomic DNA. MiXCR, applied by TCRdb to the reads, yields one record per CDR3 protein. The sample includes 150,000 to 200,000 distinct CDR3 sequences, 55% to 70% of them seen just once. Trimming took 5 bases from V and 3 from J, leaving 14 bases between them. The V gene's germline CDR1 is SGHVS and CDR2 FQNEAQ. The CDR3 totals 15 residues. V is TRBV7-8 and J is TRBJ1-3, with D possibly being TRBD1 (6 bases). The TCR comes from a human donor in good health. The sequencing sample was made of sorted CD4+, CD8+, or CD8+CD57+ T cells (not recorded which) from PBMCs. CDR3 loop: CASSEDSGGGNTIYF. The CDR3 region has the DNA TGTGCCAGCAGCGAGGACAGTGGAGGTGGAAACACCATATATTTT.